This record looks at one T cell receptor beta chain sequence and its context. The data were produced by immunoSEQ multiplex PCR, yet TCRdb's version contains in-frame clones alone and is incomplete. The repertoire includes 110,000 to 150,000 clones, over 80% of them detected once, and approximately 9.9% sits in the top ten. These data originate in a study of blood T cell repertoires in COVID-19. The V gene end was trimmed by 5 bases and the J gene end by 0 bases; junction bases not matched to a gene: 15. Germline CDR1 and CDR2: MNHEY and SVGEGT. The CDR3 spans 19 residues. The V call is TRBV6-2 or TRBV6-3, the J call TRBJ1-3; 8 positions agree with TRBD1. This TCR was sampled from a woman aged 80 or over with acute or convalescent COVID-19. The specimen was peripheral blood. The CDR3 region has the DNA TGTGCCAGCAGTGGACGGGACAGGAACTCAGAATACTCTGGAAACACCATATATTTT. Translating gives CASSGRDRNSEYSGNTIYF.